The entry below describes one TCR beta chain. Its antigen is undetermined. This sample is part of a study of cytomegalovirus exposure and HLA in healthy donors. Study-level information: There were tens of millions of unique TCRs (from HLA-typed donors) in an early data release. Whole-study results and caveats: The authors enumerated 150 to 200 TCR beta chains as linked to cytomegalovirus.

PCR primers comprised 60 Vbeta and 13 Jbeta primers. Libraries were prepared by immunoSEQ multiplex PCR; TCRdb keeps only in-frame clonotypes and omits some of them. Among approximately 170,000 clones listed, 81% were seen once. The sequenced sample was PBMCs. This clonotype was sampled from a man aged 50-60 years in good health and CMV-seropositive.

This CDR3 is CASGGQTNNEQFF. The CDR3 nucleotides read TGTGCCAGCGGGGGACAGACCAACAATGAGCAGTTCTTC. The chain joins TRBV25-1 to TRBJ2-1, with 7 bases identical to TRBD1. Germline lookup yields CDR1 MGHDK and CDR2 SYGVNS. CDR3 length: 13 amino acids. V lost 8 bases and J lost 5; bases outside the gene matches: 6.